These T cell receptor beta chains were read from a single sample in a study of control samples from healthy donors and cancer patients. Sequenced by immunoSEQ multiplex PCR; TCRdb stores in-frame clones only, minus some. The repertoire consists of about 110,000 clones, with 70% to 85% occurring once and the leading ten covering around 6.4%. The source material was blood. The receptor source for this set is a man between 18 and 35 years old in good health. Each CDR3 is given with its conserved first and last residue.

V	J	CDR3
TRBV25-1	TRBJ2-5	CASRGERETQYF
TRBV6-5	TRBJ2-2	CASRRTSGGAGELFF
TRBV10-1	TRBJ2-1	CASSESYPSGGESYNEQFF
TRBV2	TRBJ1-2	CASRPAEVGGGYTF
TRBV4-1	TRBJ2-5	CASSQDPKTQYF
TRBV9	TRBJ2-2	CASSLGNTGELFF
TRBV20-1	TRBJ1-2	CSAGETYGYTF
TRBV4-3	TRBJ2-7	CASSQEAQGTPSYEQYF
TRBV19	TRBJ2-5	CASRSSGTGQETQYF
TRBV6-6	TRBJ1-5	CASSPGRGLPGDQPQHF
TRBV3-1/TRBV3-2	TRBJ1-1	CASSPHQGLGTEAFF
TRBV7-2	TRBJ1-1	CASRKTGVEAFF
TRBV18	TRBJ1-5	CASSRIPGQPNQPQHF
TRBV19	TRBJ1-5	CASTTFGRDSNQPQHF
TRBV6-2/TRBV6-3	TRBJ2-3	CASSLGAGVGTDTQYF
TRBV6-5	TRBJ1-1	CASMSGAWVTEAFF
TRBV6-1	TRBJ2-1	CASSEEQGRLVNEQFF
TRBV5-6	TRBJ1-1	CASSSGQVNTEAFF
TRBV28	TRBJ2-2	CASSSRRQTSNTGELFF
TRBV6-6	TRBJ2-7	CASSYSPGAYEQYF
TRBV7-9	TRBJ2-1	CASSLNDRAYNEQFF
TRBV7-2	TRBJ2-5	CASSMTSGGPPGETQYF
TRBV3-1/TRBV3-2	TRBJ2-2	CATGGAYAGELFF
TRBV4-1	TRBJ2-3	CASSQEGQVAGDTQYF
TRBV5-1	TRBJ2-6	CASTGGAVISGANVLTF
TRBV6-5	TRBJ1-1	CASSRFDRNTEAFF
TRBV18	TRBJ2-2	CASSPGTGDTGELFF
TRBV28	TRBJ2-3	CASSRSGGWLDTQYF
TRBV28	TRBJ2-7	CASSLAHSGGSYEQYF
TRBV14	TRBJ2-3	CASSQAGVSTDTQYF
TRBV12-3/TRBV12-4	TRBJ1-2	CASSAQGRSGYTF
TRBV4-2	TRBJ1-3	CASSQGPTGSGNTIYF